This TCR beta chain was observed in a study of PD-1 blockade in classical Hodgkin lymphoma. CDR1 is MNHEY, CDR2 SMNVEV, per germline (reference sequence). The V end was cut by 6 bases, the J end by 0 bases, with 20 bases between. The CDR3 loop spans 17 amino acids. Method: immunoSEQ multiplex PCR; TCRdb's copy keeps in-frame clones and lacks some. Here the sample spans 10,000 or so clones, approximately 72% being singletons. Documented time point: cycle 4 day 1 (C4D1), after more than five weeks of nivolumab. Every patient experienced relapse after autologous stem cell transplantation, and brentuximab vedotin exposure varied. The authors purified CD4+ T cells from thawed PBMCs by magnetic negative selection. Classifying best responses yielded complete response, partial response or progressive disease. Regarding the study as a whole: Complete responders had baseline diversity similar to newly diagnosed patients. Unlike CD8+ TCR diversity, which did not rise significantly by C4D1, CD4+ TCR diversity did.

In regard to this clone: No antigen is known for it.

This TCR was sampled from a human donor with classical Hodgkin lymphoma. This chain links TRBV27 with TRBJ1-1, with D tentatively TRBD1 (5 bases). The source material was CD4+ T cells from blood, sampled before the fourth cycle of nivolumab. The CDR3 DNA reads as TGTGCCAGCAGCCTCAGGGCGTGGGTTCCGGTGAACACTGAAGCTTTCTTT. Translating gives CASSLRAWVPVNTEAFF.